Listed below are T cell receptor beta chains from one sample, sequenced in a study of PD-1 blockade in classical Hodgkin lymphoma. The method was immunoSEQ multiplex PCR; TCRdb's version includes in-frame clones alone and lacks a portion of them. This sample has 15,000 to 20,000 clones, with 80% to 95% found just once. The sample consisted of peripheral blood mononuclear cells (PBMCs). These receptor sequences come from a human donor with classical Hodgkin lymphoma. The CDR3 runs from the conserved cysteine through the conserved F or W. The D gene is left open where the match is weak.

>NA|12|TRBV5-1|TRBJ2-2
TGCGCCAGCAGCGCCCTCACCGGGGAGCTGTTTTTT
CASSALTGELFF
>NA|11|TRBV28|TRBJ2-7
TGTGCCAGCAGACTCGACTACGAGCAGTACTTC
CASRLDYEQYF
>TRBD1|17|TRBV19|TRBJ2-1
TGTGCCAGTAGTTTCATCTCAACCGGGACAGGGGAAGATGAGCAGTTCTTC
CASSFISTGTGEDEQFF
>TRBD1|14|TRBV5-6|TRBJ2-4
TGTGCCAGCACCTACGTCGACAGGGTCGACATTCAGTACTTC
CASTYVDRVDIQYF
>TRBD2|15|TRBV27|TRBJ2-2
TGTGCCAGCAGTCCCTGGGCTAGCGGGAGAAGGGAGCTGTTTTTT
CASSPWASGRRELFF
>NA|12|TRBV18|TRBJ1-1
TGTGCCAGCTCACCACGCAGGGATGAAGCTTTCTTT
CASSPRRDEAFF
>NA|12|TRBV2|TRBJ2-1
TGTGCCAGCAGTGGAGCTTACAATGAGCAGTTCTTC
CASSGAYNEQFF
>NA|17|TRBV18|TRBJ2-6
TGTGCCAGCTCACCAGTACCGGGGACCTCTGGGGCCAACGTCCTGACTTTC
CASSPVPGTSGANVLTF
>NA|14|TRBV4-1|TRBJ2-2
TGCGCCAGCAGCCAAGATGATAGGACCGGGGAGCTGTTTTTT
CASSQDDRTGELFF
>NA|17|TRBV7-8|TRBJ1-1
TGTGCCAGCAGCTTAGCGGCAGGGGCCTCCATGAACACTGAAGCTTTCTTT
CASSLAAGASMNTEAFF
>NA|13|TRBV11-2|TRBJ1-2
TGTGCCAGCAGTCGAACAGGGCAGGGTGGCTACACCTTC
CASSRTGQGGYTF